These 17 T cell receptor beta chains were all obtained from the same sample, sequenced in a study of shared clonotypes between healthy human individuals. Method: immunoSEQ multiplex PCR; TCRdb's copy keeps in-frame clones and lacks some. The profile shows around 2.5 million clones, under 95% of them singletons. Sequences were obtained from naive CD4+ T cells from PBMCs. Stated subset: CD45RA+ positively selected. The source is a man between 18 and 35 years old in good health. Some clones in this sample may be carry-over from other donors' samples.

This sequence joins TRBV27 and TRBJ1-2, with D tentatively TRBD1 (6 bases). The germline V gene encodes CDR1 MNHEY and CDR2 SMNVEV (reference sequence). This CDR3 has 14 residues. Deletions cut 6 bases from V and 4 bases from J, with 15 bases between. CDR3: CASRGGGGAYGYTF. The CDR3, as DNA: TGTGCCAGCAGGGGCGGGGGCGGAGCCTATGGCTACACCTTC.

A few counts support this clone. The chain joins TRBV18 to TRBJ2-7, with D possibly being TRBD1 (6 bases). Looked up from germline, CDR1 is KGHSH and CDR2 is LQKENI. The CDR3 is 15 residues long. V lost 0 bases, J lost 2 bases, and 11 bases lay in between. CDR3 in amino acids: CASSPPSGAAYEQYF. CDR3 in DNA: TGTGCCAGCTCACCACCATCAGGGGCCGCCTACGAGCAGTACTTC.

This chain links TRBV7-8 with TRBJ2-7; D unresolved. Per the germline V gene, CDR1 is SGHVS and CDR2 is FQNEAQ. The CDR3 spans 14 residues. Trimming shortened V by 5 bases and J by 0 bases, and 11 bases separated the two germline ends. The CDR3, as DNA: TGTGCCAGCAGCCCCCAAAGGGTCTCCTACGAGCAGTACTTC. Encoded protein: CASSPQRVSYEQYF. The complete variable domain, with remaining parts taken from reference TRBV7-8 and TRBJ2-7, reads GAGVSQSPRYKVAKRGQDVALRCDPISGHVSLFWYQQALGQGPEFLTYFQNEAQLDKSGLPSDRFFAERPEGSVSTLKIQRTQQEDSAVYLCASSPQRVSYEQYFGPGTRLTVT.

Notes on this clone: A read error may account for a junction end that differs from germline. The chain uses TRBV5-8 and TRBJ1-1, with 8 nucleotides matching TRBD1. Germline CDR1 is SGHTS and CDR2 is YDEGEE. The CDR3 is made up of 14 amino acids. The CDR3 loop is CASRDRVGNAEAFF. In nucleotides, the CDR3 is TGTGCCAGCAGGGACAGGGTGGGGAACGCTGAAGCTTTCTTT.

The V gene is TRBV9, the J gene TRBJ2-7; D gene uncertain. The germline V gene encodes CDR1 SGDLS and CDR2 YYNGEE. CDR3 length equals 14 residues. V was trimmed by 7 bases and J by 2 bases, leaving 16 bases between them. In nucleotides, the CDR3 is TGTGCCAGCGGGTATGAGAGCGAGCCCTACGAGCAGTACTTC. This codes for CASGYESEPYEQYF.

This clone showed up just once. The J gene is TRBJ2-5, the V gene TRBV21-1; the DNA was not compared with TRBD2, the D call given in the table. TRBV21-1 is labeled a pseudogene. This CDR3 contains 13 residues. In DNA form, the CDR3 reads TGTGCCAGCACCCCTCGGTCGGGTGAGACCCAGTACTTC. Its protein is CASTPRSGETQYF.

Of note for this clone: The same CDR3 arises from other DNA sequences in this sample as well. The chain is built from TRBV19 and TRBJ2-2; a weak D match, TRBD1 (6 bases). Trimming pared 3 bases from V and 2 bases from J, leaving 7 bases between. CDR1 and CDR2 from the germline V gene are LNHDA and SQIVND (reference sequence). This CDR3 contains 14 residues. CDR3 amino acids: CASSIRGNTGELFF. The DNA for the CDR3 is TGTGCCAGTAGTATCAGGGGTAACACCGGGGAGCTGTTTTTT.

This clone was picked up one time. The rearrangement uses TRBV7-3 and TRBJ2-2; 8 nucleotides align to TRBD2. CDR1 and CDR2 from the germline V gene are SGHTA and FQGTGA. The length of the CDR3 is 20 residues. V lost 2 bases to trimming and J lost 4 bases; unmatched junction nucleotides: 18. The CDR3 coding sequence is TGTGCCAGCAGCTTAGTCGCGAGACACGGGAGCGGGAGACCCACCGGGGAGCTGTTTTTT. Its translation: CASSLVARHGSGRPTGELFF.

V and J are TRBV27 and TRBJ1-5; D perhaps matches TRBD1 (6 bases). The germline gives CDR1 MNHEY, CDR2 SMNVEV (reference sequence). V shed 5 bases and J shed 2 bases, with 10 bases lying between them. CDR3 size: 14 residues. CDR3 DNA: TGTGCCAGCAGTGCGGACAGTCGCAATCAGCCCCAGCATTTT. This gives the protein CASSADSRNQPQHF.

The chain is built from TRBV9 and TRBJ1-1, with D unresolved. Deletions cut 3 bases from V and 1 base from J, with 7 bases between. The CDR3 extends over 13 amino acids. Germline CDR1 and CDR2: SGDLS and YYNGEE. The CDR3 coding sequence is TGTGCCAGCAGCGCGCACCAGAACACTGAAGCTTTCTTT. Amino acids: CASSAHQNTEAFF. Full variable domain (remainder filled in from reference TRBV9 and TRBJ1-1): DSGVTQTPKHLITATGQRVTLRCSPRSGDLSVYWYQQSLDQGLQFLIQYYNGEERAKGNILERFSAQQFPDLHSELNLSSLELGDSALYFCASSAHQNTEAFFGQGTRLTVV.

The chain is built from TRBV7-2 and TRBJ1-3; D is ambiguous. V was shortened by 1 base and J by 0 bases, with 7 bases between the two germline ends. The CDR3 covers 15 residues. CDR1 SGHTA and CDR2 FQGNSA come from the germline V gene. The CDR3 here is CASSLEPYSGNTIYF. As DNA, the CDR3 is TGTGCCAGCAGCTTAGAGCCGTACTCTGGAAACACCATATATTTT.

This clone was seen a handful of times. The chain recombines TRBV5-1 with TRBJ1-2; D gene unclear. V shed 0 bases and J shed 8 bases, with 14 bases lying between them. From germline, CDR1 is SGHRS and CDR2 YFSETQ. This CDR3 has 14 residues. The CDR3 DNA reads as TGCGCCAGCAGCTTGGCTGGATCGACGGCGGGCTACACCTTC. Its protein product is CASSLAGSTAGYTF.

This clone showed up just once. CDR3 sequence: CASSLWPGGTDTQYF. As DNA, the CDR3 is TGTGCCAGCAGCTTATGGCCAGGGGGCACAGATACGCAGTATTTT. J is TRBJ2-3 and V is TRBV7-3; TRBD1 is a possible D gene (6 bases). With 2 bases removed from V and 1 base from J, the gap between germline ends came to 10 bases. The germline V gene encodes CDR1 SGHTA and CDR2 FQGTGA. The CDR3 spans 15 residues.

This clone has just a few counts. The same CDR3 is also encoded by other DNA sequences in this sample. The rearrangement joins TRBV6-5 to TRBJ2-2; TRBD2 might be the D (5 bases). The CDR3 loop spans 13 amino acids. Germline V gene lookup returns CDR1 MNHEY and CDR2 SVGAGI. V lost 2 bases and J 5 bases, leaving 6 bases between the germline ends. This chain's CDR3 is CASSYPGTGELFF. CDR3 coding DNA: TGTGCCAGCAGTTACCCGGGAACCGGGGAGCTGTTTTTT.

V and J are TRBV7-2 and TRBJ1-1, with D perhaps matching TRBD1 (5 bases). The CDR3 covers 14 residues. The V gene's germline CDR1 is SGHTA and CDR2 FQGNSA. The germline V and J ends were trimmed by 5 bases and 6 bases, with 16 bases remaining between them. CDR3 nucleotide sequence: TGTGCCAGCAGCCTGACAGCGGTGAGCGCTGAAGCTTTCTTT. Translating it yields CASSLTAVSAEAFF. The variable domain in full, with the rest retrieved from reference TRBV7-2 and TRBJ1-1, is GAGVSQSPSNKVTEKGKDVELRCDPISGHTALYWYRQSLGQGLEFLIYFQGNSAPDKSGLPSDRFSAERTGGSVSTLTIQRTQQEDSAVYLCASSLTAVSAEAFFGQGTRLTVV.

J is TRBJ2-5 and V is TRBV5-1; D might be TRBD1 (5 bases). In germline, CDR1 is SGHRS, CDR2 YFSETQ. V lost 0 bases and J 5 bases, leaving 11 bases between the germline ends. The CDR3 totals 14 residues. CDR3 sequence reads: CASSLEAPGETQYF. The CDR3 DNA sequence: TGCGCCAGCAGCTTGGAGGCCCCAGGGGAGACCCAGTACTTC. The whole variable domain, filled in from reference TRBV5-1 and TRBJ2-5, reads KAGVTQTPRYLIKTRGQQVTLSCSPISGHRSVSWYQQTPGQGLQFLFEYFSETQRNKGNFPGRFSGRQFSNSRSEMNVSTLELGDSALYLCASSLEAPGETQYFGPGTRLLVL.

This clone was seen a few times. This chain uses TRBV4-3 with TRBJ1-1, with unresolved D. Trimming left V 3 bases short and J 5 bases short, with 13 bases between. This CDR3 is built from 14 residues. CDR1 and CDR2 (germline): LGHNA, YSLEER. This chain's CDR3 is CASSQSRTRTEAFF. The CDR3 nucleotides are TGCGCCAGCAGCCAGTCCCGGACTCGTACTGAAGCTTTCTTT.